This T cell receptor beta chain was identified in a study of regulatory T cells in long-lasting Graves disease. Study at large: Antithyroid drugs had been given to newly diagnosed Graves' patients for under 3 months.

Sequencing libraries for TCR beta were prepared with iRepertoire HTBI primers and Arm-PCR of CDR3 regions. TCRdb reprocessed the multiplex PCR reads via MiXCR and lists one record per CDR3 protein. This sample has around 250,000 distinct CDR3 sequences; 15% to 20% occur once, and the top ten carry around 20%. The time point: newly diagnosed GD, antithyroid drugs for less than 3 months. PBMC RNA was the source of the TCR library. The CDR3 totals 13 residues. The V gene's germline CDR1 is MNHEY and CDR2 SMNVEV (reference sequence). V was pared by 0 bases and J by 6 bases, with 1 base of the junction left unmatched.

The specimen comprised peripheral blood mononuclear cells (PBMCs), sampled at new diagnosis, from a patient treated with antithyroid drugs. The receptor's source is a female donor with Graves disease. This chain joins TRBV27 and TRBJ2-7; 8 bases are shared with TRBD1. The CDR3 sequence is CASSLSQGAEQYF. CDR3 coding DNA: TGTGCCAGCAGTTTATCGCAGGGGGCCGAGCAGTACTTC.